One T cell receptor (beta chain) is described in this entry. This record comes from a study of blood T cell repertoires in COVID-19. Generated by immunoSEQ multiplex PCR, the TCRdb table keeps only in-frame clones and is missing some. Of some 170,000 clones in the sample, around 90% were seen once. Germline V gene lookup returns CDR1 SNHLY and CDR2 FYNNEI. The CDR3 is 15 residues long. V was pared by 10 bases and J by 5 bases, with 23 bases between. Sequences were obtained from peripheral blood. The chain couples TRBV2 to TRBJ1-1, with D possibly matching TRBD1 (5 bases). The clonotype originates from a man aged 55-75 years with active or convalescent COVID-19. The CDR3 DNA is TGTGCCACCGTTAAAGGGGAGACAAGCGGGACTGAAGCTTTCTTT. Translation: CATVKGETSGTEAFF.